This passage covers 8 T cell receptor beta chains from one sample sequenced in a study of blood T cell repertoires in COVID-19. Method: immunoSEQ multiplex PCR; TCRdb's copy keeps in-frame clones and lacks some. This table holds about 180,000 clones, over 70% found once. Sequenced: peripheral blood. Receptors originate from a woman aged 60 to 75 with acute or convalescent COVID-19.

This chain connects TRBV7-6 to TRBJ2-1; TRBD2 aligns across 13 bases. V lost 3 bases, J lost 0 bases, and 14 bases stayed unmatched. The CDR3 extends over 21 amino acids. Germline values: CDR1 SGHVS, CDR2 FNYEAQ. CDR3 DNA sequence: TGTGCCAGCAGCTTTCGGACGGAGACTAGCGGGGGGTTCCGCTCCTACAATGAGCAGTTCTTC. Translating it yields CASSFRTETSGGFRSYNEQFF.

V is TRBV7-3 and J is TRBJ1-6, with D perhaps matching TRBD1 (5 bases). Per germline, CDR1 SGHTA and CDR2 FQGTGA. The CDR3 length is 15 residues. V shed 2 bases and J shed 5 bases, with 10 bases lying between them. The CDR3, as DNA: TGTGCCAGCAGCTTATCCCCAGGGAATAATTCACCCCTCCACTTT. Translation gives CASSLSPGNNSPLHF.

The chain links TRBV7-6 to TRBJ1-3; TRBD1 matches 7 bases. J gave up 3 bases and V 3 bases, and 5 bases lay outside the gene matches. CDR3 length: 15 amino acids. CDR1 and CDR2 (germline): SGHVS, FNYEAQ. The CDR3 DNA reads as TGTGCCAGCAGCTTGGAGGGGGCAGGTGGAAACACCATATATTTT. This translates into CASSLEGAGGNTIYF.

To note about this clone: This same CDR3 is encoded by further DNA sequences in the sample. V gene TRBV28 combines with J gene TRBJ2-7; D is undetermined. The germline V gene has CDR1 MDHEN and CDR2 SYDVKM. The CDR3 sequence is 11 residues long. Deletions cut 7 bases from V and 1 base from J, with 5 bases between. The CDR3 nucleotides read TGTGCCAGCACCTCTTCCTACGAGCAGTACTTC. Translated, it gives CASTSSYEQYF.

The chain is built from TRBV14 and TRBJ2-3; 12 bases are a match to TRBD2. The CDR3 length is 15 residues. Germline values: CDR1 SGHDN, CDR2 FVKESK. Trimming took 8 bases from V and 4 from J; bases not matched to a gene: 7. CDR3 sequence: CASGLAGGPADTQYF. CDR3 sequence (DNA): TGTGCCAGCGGGCTAGCGGGGGGGCCGGCAGATACGCAGTATTTT.

The genes are TRBV11-1 and TRBJ1-2; TRBD1 agrees at 9 bases. The V gene end was trimmed by 5 bases and the J gene end by 7 bases; junction bases not matched to a gene: 5. Germline assignment: CDR1 SGHAT and CDR2 FQDESV (reference sequence). The CDR3 has 13 amino acids. As DNA, the CDR3 is TGTGCCAGCAGCGAGGACAGGGGATCTGGCTACACCTTC. Protein product: CASSEDRGSGYTF.

V usage is TRBV11-2 and J usage is TRBJ1-5, with no clear D. The CDR3 totals 15 residues. Germline values: CDR1 SGHAT, CDR2 FQNNGV. V was shortened by 0 bases and J by 4 bases, with 10 bases between the two germline ends. CDR3 bases: TGTGCCAGCAGCTTAGATAACGCGGCAAATCAGCCCCAGCATTTT. Protein sequence: CASSLDNAANQPQHF.

CDR3 in amino acids: CASSSGTGPIYEQYF. CDR3 bases: TGCGCCAGCAGCTCCGGGACAGGGCCGATCTACGAGCAGTACTTC. This chain uses TRBV5-1 with TRBJ2-7; 9 bases fit TRBD1. Per germline, CDR1 SGHRS and CDR2 YFSETQ. The CDR3 is 15 amino acids. Trimming removed 3 bases from V and 3 bases from J; junction bases left unmatched: 7.